This is a list of T cell receptor beta chains from one sample in a study of cytomegalovirus exposure and HLA in healthy donors. The method was immunoSEQ multiplex PCR; TCRdb's version includes in-frame clones alone and lacks a portion of them. Counted here are over 200,000 clones, around 89% occurring once; the ten biggest clones make up more than 0.8%. Sequencing input: PBMCs. Receptor source: a woman aged 18-35 years in good health and CMV-seronegative. The CDR3 runs from the conserved cysteine through the conserved F or W. The D gene is left open where the match is weak. Where a row states a size, it is once, few, many or the class of an expanded clone; other rows omit it.

d_gene	abundance	v_gene	j_gene	CDR3aa	CDR3nt
.	.	TRBV27	TRBJ1-5	CASSLFAGYSNQPQHF	TGTGCCAGCAGTTTATTTGCAGGGTATTCCAATCAGCCCCAGCATTTT
TRBD2	.	TRBV7-2	TRBJ2-7	CASSLVTSGSYEQYF	TGTGCCAGCAGCTTAGTGACTAGCGGGAGCTACGAGCAGTACTTC
.	.	TRBV6-1	TRBJ2-1	CASSDEGRAPQGQFF	TGTGCCAGCAGTGACGAAGGGCGGGCCCCTCAAGGGCAGTTCTTC
TRBD2	.	TRBV5-4	TRBJ2-5	CASSSGLAGGEQYF	TGTGCCAGCAGCTCCGGACTAGCGGGCGGGGAGCAGTACTTC
TRBD2	.	TRBV5-1	TRBJ2-1	CASSGGWTSGLGEQFF	TGCGCCAGCAGCGGGGGATGGACTAGCGGGTTGGGTGAGCAGTTCTTC
.	once	TRBV30	TRBJ2-3	CAWSEGGGADTQYF	TGTGCCTGGAGTGAGGGGGGAGGGGCAGATACGCAGTATTTT
TRBD1	.	TRBV5-1	TRBJ1-5	CASSPGQGNQPQHF	TGCGCCAGCAGCCCAGGACAGGGGAATCAGCCCCAGCATTTT
.	.	TRBV2	TRBJ2-2	CASSVPDTQELFF	TGTGCCAGCAGCGTCCCGGACACACAAGAGCTGTTTTTT
TRBD1	.	TRBV2	TRBJ1-1	CASSLTGVGTEAFF	TGTGCCAGCAGTCTGACAGGGGTCGGCACTGAAGCTTTCTTT
.	.	TRBV4-2	TRBJ1-4	CASSLEEGNEKLFF	TGTGCCAGCAGCCTTGAGGAAGGTAATGAAAAACTGTTTTTT
.	.	TRBV2	TRBJ2-3	CASTSGGASTDTQYF	TGTGCCAGCACATCCGGCGGGGCGAGCACAGATACGCAGTATTTT
.	.	TRBV5-1	TRBJ2-7	CASSPAGSGGTYEQYF	TGCGCCAGCAGCCCGGCTGGATCCGGGGGAACCTACGAGCAGTACTTC
TRBD2	.	TRBV5-6	TRBJ2-2	CASSRGGRPGGELFF	TGTGCCAGCTCCAGAGGCGGGAGGCCAGGGGGGGAGCTGTTTTTT
.	.	TRBV19	TRBJ2-7	CASSFTRDEQYF	TGTGCCAGTAGTTTTACTCGTGACGAGCAGTACTTC
.	.	TRBV18	TRBJ2-1	CASVSGLYNEQFF	TGTGCCAGCGTCAGCGGTCTATACAATGAGCAGTTCTTC
.	.	TRBV5-8	TRBJ2-3	CASSLGLLATSTDTQYF	TGTGCCAGCAGCTTAGGACTCCTAGCGACTAGCACAGATACGCAGTATTTT
.	.	TRBV7-2	TRBJ2-1	CASSALVSEQFF	TGTGCCAGCAGCGCACTAGTTAGTGAGCAGTTCTTC
TRBD2	.	TRBV6-5	TRBJ2-3	CASSYSSGRATDMQYF	TGTGCCAGCAGTTACTCCAGCGGGAGGGCTACAGATATGCAGTATTTT
.	.	TRBV9	TRBJ2-2	CASSVVGRESAGELFF	TGTGCCAGCAGCGTAGTGGGACGGGAGTCCGCCGGGGAGCTGTTTTTT
.	few	TRBV4-3	TRBJ1-1	CASSQDRVNTEAFF	TGCGCCAGCAGCCAAGATCGGGTGAACACTGAAGCTTTCTTT
.	.	TRBV19	TRBJ2-6	CASSPAGANVLTF	TGTGCCAGTAGTCCGGCTGGGGCCAACGTCCTGACTTTC
TRBD2	.	TRBV2	TRBJ2-1	CASRGLAGHNEQFF	TGTGCCAGCAGGGGACTAGCGGGGCACAATGAGCAGTTCTTC
.	.	TRBV18	TRBJ2-7	CASSNPDGGYEQYF	TGTGCCAGCTCCAACCCGGACGGAGGCTACGAGCAGTACTTC
TRBD1	.	TRBV5-6	TRBJ2-7	CASSLGGQDAYEQYF	TGTGCCAGCAGCTTGGGGGGACAGGACGCCTACGAGCAGTACTTC
TRBD1	.	TRBV7-2	TRBJ2-3	CASSPTGGDTQYF	TGTGCCAGCAGCCCGACAGGGGGAGATACGCAGTATTTT
.	.	TRBV6-5	TRBJ1-2	CASSYSSGPYGYTF	TGTGCCAGCAGTTACTCAAGCGGTCCATATGGCTACACCTTC
TRBD1	.	TRBV7-9	TRBJ1-4	CASSLMGQPSEKLFF	TGTGCCAGCAGCCTAATGGGACAGCCTAGTGAAAAACTGTTTTTT
.	.	TRBV5-6	TRBJ2-7	CASSWGRVSYEQYF	TGTGCCAGCAGCTGGGGCAGGGTCTCCTACGAGCAGTACTTC
.	.	TRBV6-1	TRBJ1-1	CASSEDDGGYTEAFF	TGTGCCAGCAGTGAGGACGATGGGGGGTACACTGAAGCTTTCTTT
.	.	TRBV18	TRBJ2-7	CASSRPLPGTTYEQYF	TGTGCCAGCTCTCGACCCCTGCCGGGTACGACCTACGAGCAGTACTTC
.	.	TRBV4-3	TRBJ2-7	CASSQDGASVYEQYF	TGCGCCAGCAGCCAAGATGGGGCTAGCGTCTACGAGCAGTACTTC
.	.	TRBV14	TRBJ2-2	CASSQGLGAIRPGELFF	TGTGCCAGCAGCCAAGGTCTGGGGGCGATTAGACCCGGGGAGCTGTTTTTT
.	.	TRBV18	TRBJ1-4	CASSSDSATNEKLFF	TGTGCCAGCTCTTCTGACAGTGCAACTAATGAAAAACTGTTTTTT
.	.	TRBV13	TRBJ1-2	CASSLAKYERGYTF	TGTGCCAGCAGCTTAGCCAAGTACGAGAGGGGCTACACCTTC
.	.	TRBV14	TRBJ2-1	CASSQASGTYNEQFF	TGTGCCAGCAGCCAAGCCAGCGGGACATACAATGAGCAGTTCTTC
.	.	TRBV15	TRBJ1-4	CATSRPGGREKLFF	TGTGCCACCAGTAGGCCGGGGGGCCGGGAAAAACTGTTTTTT
.	.	TRBV19	TRBJ1-2	CASKTSVLRGTGGYTF	TGTGCCAGTAAAACTTCCGTCCTACGGGGGACGGGGGGCTACACCTTC